This TCR beta chain was sequenced in a study of OX40 agonist ivuxolimab in advanced cancers. For context, the study as a whole: Ivuxolimab was an agonistic, fully human IgG2 monoclonal antibody directed against OX40 (CD134), a costimulatory receptor. Intravenous ivuxolimab was administered to patients every 2 weeks at six dose levels: 0.01, 0.1, 0.3, 1.5, 3 and 10 mg/kg. Of the roughly 54 patients in dose escalation, 19 had hepatocellular carcinoma, roughly 15 had melanoma, 9 had renal cell carcinoma and 9 had head and neck cancer. Prior anti-PD-1, anti-PD-L1 or anti-CTLA-4 therapy was permitted, and 40% of dose-escalation patients had received checkpoint inhibitors. The purpose of peripheral TCRbeta sequencing was to test whether ivuxolimab changed TCR sequence diversity and led to clonal T-cell expansion. Three dose-escalation patients achieved partial responses, one with hepatocellular carcinoma and two with cutaneous melanoma. The paper reports the monotherapy dose-escalation portion (N ≈ 50 patients) of the phase I ivuxolimab trial. A male proportion of 75% to 85% and a mean age of approximately 60 years, ranging from about 20 to 80, were recorded for the dose-escalation cohort. Broader findings and caveats from the paper: In the 0.1-3.0 mg/kg groups, partial responders had among the lowest normalized peripheral clonal expansion, particularly in CD8+ T cells. Clonal expansion of both CD4+ and CD8+ blood T cells was observed from baseline to week 6 at doses 0.1 to 3.0 mg/kg. Low levels of normalized T-cell clonal expansion were also seen in some patients who did not respond. The antigen specificity of the peripheral T cells that underwent clonal expansion was not determined. After ivuxolimab, more expanded clones were found on average in CD8+ T cells than in CD4+ T cells.

For sequencing of the TCRbeta CDR3 region, genomic DNA was extracted from the sorted cells. TCRbeta CDR3 regions were sequenced using the immunoSEQ Assay. This is the immuneACCESS table as TCRdb keeps it, with only in-frame sequences that have V and J called. A part of the clones is gone; compared with another copy, unresolved V genes explain less than half, and the rest is unexplained. Recorded for this sample are approximately 76,000 clones; about 94% of them occurred a single time. 6.2% of the sample is held by the ten biggest clonotypes. The trial excluded patients who had a history of autoimmune disease or were on systemic immunosuppression. Peripheral blood for TCR sequencing was collected from all dose cohorts at baseline, on cycle 4 day 1, and on cycle 7 day 1. Samples came from an open-label, multicenter, first-in-human phase I dose-escalation trial of ivuxolimab. The trial enrolled adults with locally advanced or metastatic head and neck squamous cell, hepatocellular, melanoma or renal cell carcinoma. CD4+ and CD8+ T cells were sorted separately from peripheral blood before TCR sequencing.

Notes on this clone: The antigen it binds to is not known. Per-nucleotide qualities are absent, and no much larger clonotype sits a single base away.

The germline V gene encodes CDR1 SQVTM and CDR2 ANQGSEA. Trimming accounts for 7 bases at V and 7 bases at J, while the number of junction bases matched to no gene is 12. CDR3 length: 13 amino acids, cysteine to phenylalanine. Only the CDR3 region is kept as DNA, spanning 39 bases read in frame from base 1. The origin of this receptor is an adult with an advanced solid tumor such as melanoma, head and neck, liver or kidney cancer. Recombination joined TRBV29-1 with TRBJ1-1; 7 bases in the middle match TRBD1. This specimen consisted of CD4+ or CD8+ T cells sorted from blood, obtained in a trial of the OX40 agonist ivuxolimab. The CDR3 is CSADTGTASEAFF. At the DNA level, the sequence is TGCAGCGCCGATACCGGGACAGCCAGTGAAGCTTTCTTT.